Described below is a single T cell receptor (beta chain) sequence and its context. Its antigen is unknown. Other DNA variants within this sample encode the same CDR3. The record originates from a study of shared clonotypes between healthy human individuals. Naive CD8 cells were CD45RO-negative, positively selected for CCR7, excluding terminally differentiated effector memory CD45RA+ cells. About 30,000 T cell genomes, or roughly 200 ng DNA, went into the sorted-subset replicate PCRs. TCRdb keeps only in-frame clones here, not all; method: immunoSEQ multiplex PCR. Here the sample spans 2 million or so clones, about 95% being singletons. Broader study findings: Rarefaction revealed incomplete sorted-subset sequencing despite large depth.

V lost 5 bases and J lost 0; bases outside the gene matches: 1. The CDR3 is 13 residues long. From germline, CDR1 is SGHAT and CDR2 FQNNGV. The sequenced sample was naive CD8+ T cells sorted from blood. This receptor was obtained from a man aged 18 to 30 in good health. J is TRBJ2-7 and V is TRBV11-2; 7 nucleotides line up with TRBD1. In nucleotides, the CDR3 is TGTGCCAGCAGCAGGACAGGCTCCTACGAGCAGTACTTC. The encoded protein is CASSRTGSYEQYF.